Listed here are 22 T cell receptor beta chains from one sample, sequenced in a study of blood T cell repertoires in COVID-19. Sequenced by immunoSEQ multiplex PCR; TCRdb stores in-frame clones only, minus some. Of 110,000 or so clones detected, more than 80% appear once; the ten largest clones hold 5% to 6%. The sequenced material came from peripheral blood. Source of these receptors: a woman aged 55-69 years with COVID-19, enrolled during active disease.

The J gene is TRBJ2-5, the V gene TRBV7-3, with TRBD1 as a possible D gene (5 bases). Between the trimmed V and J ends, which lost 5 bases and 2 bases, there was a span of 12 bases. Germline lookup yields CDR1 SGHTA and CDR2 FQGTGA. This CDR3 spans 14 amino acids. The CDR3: CASSPDSLQETQYF. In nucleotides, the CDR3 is TGTGCCAGCAGCCCTGACAGTTTACAAGAGACCCAGTACTTC.

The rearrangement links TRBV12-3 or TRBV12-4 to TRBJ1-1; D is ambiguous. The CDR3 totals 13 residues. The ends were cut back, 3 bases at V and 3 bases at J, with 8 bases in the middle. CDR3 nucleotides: TGTGCCAGCAGTTTTCAGAGGGACACTGAAGCTTTCTTT. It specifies CASSFQRDTEAFF.

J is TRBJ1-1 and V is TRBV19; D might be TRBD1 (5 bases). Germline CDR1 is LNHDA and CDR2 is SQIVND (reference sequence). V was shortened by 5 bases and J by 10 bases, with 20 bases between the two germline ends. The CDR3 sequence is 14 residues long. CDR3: CASSVTATGDRAFF. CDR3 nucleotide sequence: TGTGCCAGTAGTGTGACAGCGACGGGGGACCGAGCTTTCTTT.

CDR3 residues: CASSSRGAMFGATNEKLFF. CDR3 DNA sequence: TGTGCCAGCAGTTCACGGGGGGCGATGTTTGGAGCAACTAATGAAAAACTGTTTTTT. The rearrangement joins TRBV28 to TRBJ1-4; D might be TRBD1 (6 bases). V lost 4 bases and J 0 bases, leaving 21 bases between the germline ends. CDR1 is MDHEN and CDR2 is SYDVKM in the germline V gene. The length of the CDR3 is 19 residues.

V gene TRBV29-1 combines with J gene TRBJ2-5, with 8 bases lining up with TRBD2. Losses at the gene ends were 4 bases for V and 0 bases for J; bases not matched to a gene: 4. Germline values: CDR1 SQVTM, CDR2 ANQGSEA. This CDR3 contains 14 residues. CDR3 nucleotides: TGCAGCGTTGGGCGGGGGGCCTACCAAGAGACCCAGTACTTC. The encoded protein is CSVGRGAYQETQYF.

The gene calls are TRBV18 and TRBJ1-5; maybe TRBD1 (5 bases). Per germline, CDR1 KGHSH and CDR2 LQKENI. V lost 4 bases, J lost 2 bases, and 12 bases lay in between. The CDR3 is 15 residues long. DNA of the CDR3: TGTGCCAGCTCACTAGGGGTTCAGGGCAATCAGCCCCAGCATTTT. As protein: CASSLGVQGNQPQHF.

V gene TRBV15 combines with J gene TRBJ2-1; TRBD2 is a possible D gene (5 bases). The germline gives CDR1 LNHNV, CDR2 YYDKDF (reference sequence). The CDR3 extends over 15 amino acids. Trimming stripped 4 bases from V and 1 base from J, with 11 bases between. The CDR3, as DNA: TGTGCCACCAGCAACGAGGGTAGGTCCTACAATGAGCAGTTCTTC. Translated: CATSNEGRSYNEQFF. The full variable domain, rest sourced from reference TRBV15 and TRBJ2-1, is DAMVIQNPRYQVTQFGKPVTLSCSQTLNHNVMYWYQQKSSQAPKLLFHYYDKDFNNEADTPDNFQSRRPNTSFCFLDIRSPGLGDTAMYLCATSNEGRSYNEQFFGPGTRLTVL.

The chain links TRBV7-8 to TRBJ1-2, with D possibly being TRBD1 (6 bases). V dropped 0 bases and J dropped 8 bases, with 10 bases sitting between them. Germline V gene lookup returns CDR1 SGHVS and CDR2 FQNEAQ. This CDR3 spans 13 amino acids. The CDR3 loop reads CASSLAQGSGYTF. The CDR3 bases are TGTGCCAGCAGCTTAGCACAGGGAAGCGGCTACACCTTC.

The CDR3 loop is CASSFNERANTGELFF. CDR3 sequence (DNA): TGTGCCAGCAGCTTTAATGAGCGGGCGAACACCGGGGAGCTGTTTTTT. The chain uses TRBV7-2 and TRBJ2-2; maybe TRBD2 (6 bases). The CDR3 is made up of 16 amino acids. V gave up 3 bases and J gave up 0 bases, with 11 bases separating them. The germline V gene encodes CDR1 SGHTA and CDR2 FQGNSA.

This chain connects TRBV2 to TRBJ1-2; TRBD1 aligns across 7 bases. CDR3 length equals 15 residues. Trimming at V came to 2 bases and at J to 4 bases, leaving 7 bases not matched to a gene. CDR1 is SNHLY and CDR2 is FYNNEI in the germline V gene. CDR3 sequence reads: CASSEPQGDLYGYTF. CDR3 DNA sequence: TGTGCCAGCAGTGAACCCCAGGGGGATCTCTATGGCTACACCTTC.

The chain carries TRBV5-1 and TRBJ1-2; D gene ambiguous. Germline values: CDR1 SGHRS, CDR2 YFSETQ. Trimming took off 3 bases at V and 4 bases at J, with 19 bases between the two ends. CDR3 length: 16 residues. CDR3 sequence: CASSSRTQGTTYGYTF. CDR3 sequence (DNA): TGCGCCAGCAGCTCTAGGACTCAAGGCACTACCTATGGCTACACCTTC.

CDR3 protein: CASSQVGQGNTEAFF. CDR3 bases: TGTGCCAGCAGCCAGGTGGGACAGGGGAACACTGAAGCTTTCTTT. The chain has TRBV3-1 (or the pseudogene TRBV3-2) and TRBJ1-1; TRBD1 matches 9 bases. The length of the CDR3 is 15 residues. V shed 3 bases and J 1 base; nucleotides not matched to a gene: 3. Germline V lookup: CDR1 LGHDT, CDR2 YNNKEL (reference sequence).

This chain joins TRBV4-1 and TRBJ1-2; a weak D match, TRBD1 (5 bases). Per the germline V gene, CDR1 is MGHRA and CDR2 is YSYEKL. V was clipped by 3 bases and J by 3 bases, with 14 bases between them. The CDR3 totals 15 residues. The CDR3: CASSQQAGSYYGYTF. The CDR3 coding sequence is TGCGCCAGCAGCCAGCAGGCAGGGTCGTACTATGGCTACACCTTC.

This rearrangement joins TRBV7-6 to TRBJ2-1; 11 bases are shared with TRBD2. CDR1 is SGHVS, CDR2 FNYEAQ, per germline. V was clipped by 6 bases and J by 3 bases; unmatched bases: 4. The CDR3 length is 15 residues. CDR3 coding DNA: TGTGCCAGCAGACCCGGGACTAGCGGCTACAATGAGCAGTTCTTC. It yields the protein CASRPGTSGYNEQFF.

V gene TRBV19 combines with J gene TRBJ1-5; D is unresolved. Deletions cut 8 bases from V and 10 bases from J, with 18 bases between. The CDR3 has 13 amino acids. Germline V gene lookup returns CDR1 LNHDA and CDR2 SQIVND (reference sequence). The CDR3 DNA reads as TGTGCCAGTTCCCCCAGAAACCCAAACCCCCAGCATTTT. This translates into CASSPRNPNPQHF.

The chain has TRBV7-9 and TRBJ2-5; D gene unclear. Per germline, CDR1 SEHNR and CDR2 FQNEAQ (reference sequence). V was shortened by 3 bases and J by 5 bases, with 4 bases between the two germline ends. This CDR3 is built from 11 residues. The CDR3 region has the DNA TGTGCCAGCAGCTTCGGGGAGACCCAGTACTTC. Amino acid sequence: CASSFGETQYF.

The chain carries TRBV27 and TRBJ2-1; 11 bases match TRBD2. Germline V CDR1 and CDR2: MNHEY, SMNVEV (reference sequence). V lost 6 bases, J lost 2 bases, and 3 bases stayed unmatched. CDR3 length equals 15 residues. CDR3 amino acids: CASRLAGATYNEQFF. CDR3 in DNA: TGTGCCAGCAGACTAGCGGGGGCAACCTACAATGAGCAGTTCTTC.

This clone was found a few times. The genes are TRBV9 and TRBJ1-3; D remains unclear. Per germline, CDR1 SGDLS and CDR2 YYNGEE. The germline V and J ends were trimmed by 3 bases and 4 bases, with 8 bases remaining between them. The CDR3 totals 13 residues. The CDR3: CASSAELGNTIYF. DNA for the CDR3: TGTGCCAGCAGCGCAGAATTGGGAAACACCATATATTTT.

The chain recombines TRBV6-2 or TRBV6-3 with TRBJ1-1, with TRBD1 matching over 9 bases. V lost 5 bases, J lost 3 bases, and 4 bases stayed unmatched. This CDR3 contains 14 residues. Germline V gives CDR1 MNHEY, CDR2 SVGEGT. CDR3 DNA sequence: TGTGCCAGCAGTCAGGGACAGGGCTACACTGAAGCTTTCTTT. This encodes CASSQGQGYTEAFF.

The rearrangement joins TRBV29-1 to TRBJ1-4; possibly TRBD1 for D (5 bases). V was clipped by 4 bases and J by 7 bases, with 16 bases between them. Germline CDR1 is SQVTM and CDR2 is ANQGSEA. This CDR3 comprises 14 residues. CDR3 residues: CSVALGGVGEKLFF. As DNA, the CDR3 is TGCAGCGTTGCACTTGGGGGGGTTGGTGAAAAACTGTTTTTT. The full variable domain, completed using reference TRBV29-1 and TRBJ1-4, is SAVISQKPSRDICQRGTSLTIQCQVDSQVTMMFWYRQQPGQSLTLIATANQGSEATYESGFVIDKFPISRPNLTFSTLTVSNMSPEDSSIYLCSVALGGVGEKLFFGSGTQLSVL.

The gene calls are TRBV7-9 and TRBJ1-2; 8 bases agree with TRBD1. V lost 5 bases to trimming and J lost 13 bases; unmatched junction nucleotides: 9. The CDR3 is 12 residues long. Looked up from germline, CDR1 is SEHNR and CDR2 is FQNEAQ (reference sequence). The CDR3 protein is CASSPGQGVSTF. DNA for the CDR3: TGTGCCAGCAGCCCCGGACAGGGTGTCTCCACCTTC.

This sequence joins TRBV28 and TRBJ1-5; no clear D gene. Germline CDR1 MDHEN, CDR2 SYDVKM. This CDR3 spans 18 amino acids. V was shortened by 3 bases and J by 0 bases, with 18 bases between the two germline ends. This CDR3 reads CASSFHGVGGDSNQPQHF. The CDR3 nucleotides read TGTGCCAGCAGTTTCCACGGGGTCGGCGGTGATAGCAATCAGCCCCAGCATTTT.